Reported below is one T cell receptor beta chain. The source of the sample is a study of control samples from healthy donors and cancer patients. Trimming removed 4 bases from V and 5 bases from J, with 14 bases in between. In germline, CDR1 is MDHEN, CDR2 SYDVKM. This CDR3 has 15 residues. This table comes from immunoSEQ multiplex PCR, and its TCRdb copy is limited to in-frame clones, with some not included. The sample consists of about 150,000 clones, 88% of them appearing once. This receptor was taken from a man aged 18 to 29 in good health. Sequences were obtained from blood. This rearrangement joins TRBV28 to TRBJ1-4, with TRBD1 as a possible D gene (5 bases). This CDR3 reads CASSWGDRPNEKLFF. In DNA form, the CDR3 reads TGTGCCAGCAGTTGGGGGGACCGACCCAATGAAAAACTGTTTTTT.